A selection of T cell receptor beta chains follows, all from one sample in a study of blood T cell repertoires in COVID-19. Profiled with immunoSEQ multiplex PCR; TCRdb holds only in-frame clones, not every one. The profile covers 250,000 to 400,000 clones, with 70% to 90% appearing a single time and about 5.4% taken by the ten largest. Source material: PBMCs or T cells enriched from blood (not recorded which). All receptors come from a woman in her twenties or thirties who had recovered from COVID-19. Each CDR3 is given with its conserved first and last residue. Fields, in order: J gene, V gene, CDR3 protein.

TRBJ1-2 | TRBV19 | CASSIAQGGAYGYTF
TRBJ2-5 | TRBV25-1 | CASSEASGGETQYF
TRBJ2-5 | TRBV7-6 | CASSSLAGEETQYF
TRBJ2-5 | TRBV5-1 | CASSLSAGGYQETQYF
TRBJ1-1 | TRBV6-5 | CASSPGQPVNTEAFF
TRBJ2-2 | TRBV24-1 | CATSDSRGRKPTGELFF
TRBJ2-5 | TRBV19 | CASSGTTGGQETQYF
TRBJ1-4 | TRBV29-1 | CSVGGTSSEKLFF
TRBJ1-6 | TRBV7-2 | CASSLNGGTDNSPLHF
TRBJ1-5 | TRBV2 | CASKPGTGEEATQHF
TRBJ2-1 | TRBV11-2 | CASSPPEEGPRGRFF
TRBJ2-3 | TRBV4-2 | CASSQGPAGPLPDTQYF
TRBJ1-2 | TRBV6-5 | CAAGGGRGGYTF
TRBJ2-1 | TRBV9 | CASSVEGDSTNFNEQFF
TRBJ1-5 | TRBV30 | CAWSPDGWGATNQPQHF
TRBJ1-5 | TRBV28 | CASSLRTGSNQPQHF
TRBJ2-2 | TRBV7-2 | CASSLLAGANTGELFF
TRBJ1-1 | TRBV6-5 | CASSPDPGVTEAFF
TRBJ2-7 | TRBV7-6 | CASSVLDRVIPYEQYF
TRBJ1-2 | TRBV6-5 | CATFLLRGLNYGYTF
TRBJ1-5 | TRBV6-1 | CASSEGTGDQPQHF
TRBJ2-2 | TRBV15 | CATSSPDRADTGELFF
TRBJ1-5 | TRBV10-3 | CASQGAGQSNQPQHF
TRBJ1-2 | TRBV7-9 | CASSLGTGGHYGYTF
TRBJ1-3 | TRBV19 | CATMKGAHSGNTIYF
TRBJ2-3 | TRBV4-2 | CASSQDRAGDTQYF
TRBJ2-7 | TRBV24-1 | CATSDYSEEQYF